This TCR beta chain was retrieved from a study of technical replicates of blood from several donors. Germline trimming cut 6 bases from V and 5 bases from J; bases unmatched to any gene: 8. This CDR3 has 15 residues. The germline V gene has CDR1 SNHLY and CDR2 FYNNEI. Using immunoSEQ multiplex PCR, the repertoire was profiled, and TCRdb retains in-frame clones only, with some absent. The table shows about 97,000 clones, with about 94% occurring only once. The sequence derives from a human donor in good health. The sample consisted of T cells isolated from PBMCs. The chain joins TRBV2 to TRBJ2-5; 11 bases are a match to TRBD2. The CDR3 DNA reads TGTGCCAGCAGATTACTAGCGGGAGAGTCCGAGACCCAGTACTTC. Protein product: CASRLLAGESETQYF.